The 4 T cell receptor beta chains presented below share a single source sample, sequenced in a study of blood T cells in healthy people across ages. Combining a sample-barcoded 5' primer with a J-beta primer mix, a second PCR ran for roughly 7 to 12 cycles. TCRdb recomputed calls from the 5' RACE reads with MiXCR, one row per CDR3 protein. This table holds some 1.6 million distinct CDR3 sequences, about 35% found once. Sample: blood. All receptors come from a woman in her thirties in good health.

This chain joins TRBV7-9 and TRBJ1-1, with TRBD1 identical over 11 bases. Germline V gives CDR1 SEHNR, CDR2 FQNEAQ (reference sequence). The CDR3 runs to 14 residues. Losses at the gene ends were 6 bases for V and 6 bases for J; bases not matched to a gene: 6. CDR3: CASSSGQGASEAFF. CDR3 in DNA: TGTGCCAGCAGTTCCGGACAGGGGGCGTCTGAAGCTTTCTTT.

The sample holds a few counts of this clonotype. The gene calls are TRBV25-1 and TRBJ2-7, with D possibly TRBD2 on 6 matching bases. The CDR3 has 15 residues. CDR1 is MGHDK, CDR2 SYGVNS, per germline. Trimming left V 1 base short and J 2 bases short, with 12 bases between. The CDR3 loop is CASSELIAATYEQYF. The CDR3 DNA is TGTGCCAGCAGTGAATTGATAGCGGCGACCTACGAGCAGTACTTC.

The chain recombines TRBV12-3 or TRBV12-4 with TRBJ1-1; 8 positions agree with TRBD1. CDR3 size: 15 residues. V trimming: 5 bases; J trimming: 1 base; junction bases outside the gene matches: 6. The CDR3 DNA is TGTGCCAGCAGTATAAGGACAGGGAGGAACACTGAAGCTTTCTTT. Its translation is CASSIRTGRNTEAFF.

This clonotype has ten or more counts. The CDR3 loop is CATSREGVRSYNEQFF. CDR3 sequence (DNA): TGTGCCACCAGCAGAGAGGGGGTACGCTCCTACAATGAGCAGTTCTTC. The chain links TRBV15 to TRBJ2-1; D may be TRBD1 or TRBD2 (5 bases each). CDR3 length: 16 amino acids. Germline loops: CDR1 LNHNV, CDR2 YYDKDF (reference sequence). V was trimmed by 0 bases and J by 0 bases, leaving 9 bases between them.